A selection of T cell receptor beta chains follows, all from one sample in a study of blood T cell repertoires in COVID-19. Some clones are missing from TCRdb's copy, which holds only in-frame ones; the method was immunoSEQ multiplex PCR. The table lists 200,000 to 300,000 clones, around 89% of them singletons, with about 4% in the top ten. The sample was peripheral blood. The receptors were gathered from a woman in her 40s with acute or convalescent COVID-19. CDR3s include the opening cysteine and the closing phenylalanine or tryptophan. D genes are given only for firm matches. Rows give clone size only sometimes, using once, few, many, or a class for an expanded clone.

V gene	D gene	J gene	clone size	CDR3 DNA	CDR3 protein
TRBV10-3	.	TRBJ1-1	once	TGTGCCATCAGTGAGTCACCCCCTGGGCAGAACACTGAAGCTTTCTTT	CAISESPPGQNTEAFF
TRBV6-6	.	TRBJ2-6	once	TGTGCCACCACTCGGGGCAGCTCTGGGGCCAACGTCCTGACTTTC	CATTRGSSGANVLTF
TRBV2	TRBD1	TRBJ1-2	.	TGTGCCAGCACCAGACAGGGGCCTAACTATGGCTACACCTTC	CASTRQGPNYGYTF
TRBV6-4	TRBD2	TRBJ2-3	few	TGTGCCAGCAGTAGCGGGGGGGCCACAGATACGCAGTATTTT	CASSSGGATDTQYF
TRBV5-1	TRBD1	TRBJ1-2	.	TGCGCCAGCAGCCCGGGGACAGGGGGACCCAGGGACTTC	CASSPGTGGPRDF
TRBV11-2	.	TRBJ1-2	.	TGTGCCAGCAGCTTTGTCTTAATCTATGGCTACACCTTC	CASSFVLIYGYTF
TRBV5-5	TRBD1	TRBJ1-2	.	TGTGCCAGCAGCTTGGGGGCCGGGACAGGAAACTATGGCTACACCTTC	CASSLGAGTGNYGYTF
TRBV5-1	TRBD1	TRBJ1-3	.	TGCGCCAGCAGCTTGGGGATACAGGGGAGCCCTGGAAACACCATATATTTT	CASSLGIQGSPGNTIYF
TRBV5-1	.	TRBJ1-2	.	TGCGCCAGCAGCTTGGGGCTCCGGGAGGGCTACACCTTC	CASSLGLREGYTF
TRBV29-1	TRBD1	TRBJ1-1	.	TGCAGCGTTATGGGGGACTGGTGGGACAGGGAGAACACTGAAGCTTTCTTT	CSVMGDWWDRENTEAFF
TRBV7-6	TRBD2	TRBJ2-2	.	TGTGCCACCCAGCACGCGGGGGGGAACACCGGGGAGCTGTTTTTT	CATQHAGGNTGELFF
TRBV6-1	TRBD1	TRBJ1-5	.	TGTGCCAGCAGTGTTCAACAGGGGGCACAAGGTCAGCCCCAGCATTTT	CASSVQQGAQGQPQHF
TRBV6-5	.	TRBJ1-5	.	TGTGCCAGCAGTACCGGACAGACGAATCAGCCCCAGCATTTT	CASSTGQTNQPQHF
TRBV19	TRBD1	TRBJ1-2	.	TGTGCCAGTAATCGTATAGGGACAGGGACTAACTATGGCTACACCTTC	CASNRIGTGTNYGYTF
TRBV2	TRBD1	TRBJ1-2	.	TGTGCCAGCAGCGACCCGGGACAGACCTTC	CASSDPGQTF
TRBV5-8	TRBD1	TRBJ2-2	.	TGTGCCAGCAGCTTGGAGGGGGCGGCGGGGGAGCTGTTTTTT	CASSLEGAAGELFF
TRBV27	.	TRBJ1-1	.	TGTGCCAGCAGTTTAATAAGGGGGAATGAAGCTTTCTTT	CASSLIRGNEAFF
TRBV7-9	.	TRBJ2-6	.	TGTGCCAGCAGCTTAGCGGGTCCAGGGGGGAGCTCTGGGGCCAACGTCCTGACTTTC	CASSLAGPGGSSGANVLTF
TRBV3-1/TRBV3-2	.	TRBJ1-2	.	TGTGCCAGCAGCCAAGGGACAGCCTTCTATGGCTACACCTTC	CASSQGTAFYGYTF
TRBV6-2/TRBV6-3	.	TRBJ1-1	few	TGTGCCAGCAGTCACAGGGACACTGAAGCTTTCTTT	CASSHRDTEAFF
TRBV27	TRBD1	TRBJ1-1	.	TGTGCCAGCAGTTTGAGGACAGGGGCCCCTGAAGCTTTCTTT	CASSLRTGAPEAFF
TRBV20-1	.	TRBJ1-1	.	TGCAGTGGTCTAGGTTTCGCTGAAGCTTTCTTT	CSGLGFAEAFF
TRBV5-4	TRBD1	TRBJ1-4	.	TGTGCCAGCAGCTTCAACAGGGGGTCCGGTAATGAAAAACTGTTTTTT	CASSFNRGSGNEKLFF
TRBV29-1	TRBD1	TRBJ1-1	few	TGCAGCGGCACAAAACAGGGGGCGAACACTGAAGCTTTCTTT	CSGTKQGANTEAFF
TRBV27	TRBD1	TRBJ1-1	.	TGTGCCAGCAGGACAGGGGCTGAGGGGAACACTGAAGCTTTCTTT	CASRTGAEGNTEAFF